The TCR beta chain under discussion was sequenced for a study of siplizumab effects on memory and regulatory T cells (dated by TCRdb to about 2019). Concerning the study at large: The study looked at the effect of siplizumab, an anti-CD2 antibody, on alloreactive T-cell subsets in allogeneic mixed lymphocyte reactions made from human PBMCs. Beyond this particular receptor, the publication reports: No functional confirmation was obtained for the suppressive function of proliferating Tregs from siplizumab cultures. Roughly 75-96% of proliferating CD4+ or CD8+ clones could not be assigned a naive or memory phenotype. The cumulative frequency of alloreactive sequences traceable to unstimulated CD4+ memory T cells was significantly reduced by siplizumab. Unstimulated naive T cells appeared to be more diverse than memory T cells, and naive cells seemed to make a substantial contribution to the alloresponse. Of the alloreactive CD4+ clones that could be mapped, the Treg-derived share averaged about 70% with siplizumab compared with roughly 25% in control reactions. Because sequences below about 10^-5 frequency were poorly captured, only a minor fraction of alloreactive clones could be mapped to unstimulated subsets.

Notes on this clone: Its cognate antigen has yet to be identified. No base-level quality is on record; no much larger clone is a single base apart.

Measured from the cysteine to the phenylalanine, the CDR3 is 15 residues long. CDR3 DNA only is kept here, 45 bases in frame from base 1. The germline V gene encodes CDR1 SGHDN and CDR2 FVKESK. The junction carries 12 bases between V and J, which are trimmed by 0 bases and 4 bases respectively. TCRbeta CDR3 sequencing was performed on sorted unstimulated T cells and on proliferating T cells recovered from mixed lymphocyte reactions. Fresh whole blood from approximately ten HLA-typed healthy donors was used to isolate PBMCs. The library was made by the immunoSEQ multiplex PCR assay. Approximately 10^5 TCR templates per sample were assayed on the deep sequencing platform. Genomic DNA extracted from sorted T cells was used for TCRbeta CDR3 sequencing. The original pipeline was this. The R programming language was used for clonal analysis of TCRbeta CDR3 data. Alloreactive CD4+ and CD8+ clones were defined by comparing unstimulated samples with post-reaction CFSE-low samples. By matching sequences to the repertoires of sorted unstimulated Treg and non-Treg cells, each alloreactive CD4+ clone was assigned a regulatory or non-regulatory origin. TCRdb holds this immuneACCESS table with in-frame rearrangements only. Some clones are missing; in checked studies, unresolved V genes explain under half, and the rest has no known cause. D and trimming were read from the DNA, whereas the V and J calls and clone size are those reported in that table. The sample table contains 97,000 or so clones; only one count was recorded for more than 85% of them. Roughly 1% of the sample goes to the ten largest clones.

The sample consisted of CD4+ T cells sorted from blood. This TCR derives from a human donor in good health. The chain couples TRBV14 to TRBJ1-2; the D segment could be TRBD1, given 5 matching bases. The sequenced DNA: TGTGCCAGCAGCCAAGACCGGAGCGGGACCTATGGCTACACCTTC. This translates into CASSQDRSGTYGYTF.